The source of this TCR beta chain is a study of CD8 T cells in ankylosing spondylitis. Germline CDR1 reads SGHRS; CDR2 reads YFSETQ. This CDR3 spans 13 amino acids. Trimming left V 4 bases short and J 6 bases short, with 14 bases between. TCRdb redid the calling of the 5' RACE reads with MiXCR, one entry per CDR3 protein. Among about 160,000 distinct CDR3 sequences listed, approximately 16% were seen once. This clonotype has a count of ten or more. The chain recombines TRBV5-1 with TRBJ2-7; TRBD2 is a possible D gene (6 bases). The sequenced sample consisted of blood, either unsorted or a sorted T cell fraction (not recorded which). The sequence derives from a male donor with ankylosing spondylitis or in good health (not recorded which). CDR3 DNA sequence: TGCGCCAGCAGCGCCCCACTAGCAACCGAGCAGTACTTC. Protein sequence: CASSAPLATEQYF.